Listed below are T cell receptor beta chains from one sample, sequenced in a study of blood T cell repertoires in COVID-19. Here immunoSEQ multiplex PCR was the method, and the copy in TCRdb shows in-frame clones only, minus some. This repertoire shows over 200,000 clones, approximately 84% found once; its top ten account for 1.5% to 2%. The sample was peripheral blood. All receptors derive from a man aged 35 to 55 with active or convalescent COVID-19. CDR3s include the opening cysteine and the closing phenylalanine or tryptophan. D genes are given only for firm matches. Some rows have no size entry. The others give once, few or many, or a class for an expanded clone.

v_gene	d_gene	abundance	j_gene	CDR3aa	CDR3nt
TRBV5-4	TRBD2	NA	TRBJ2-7	CASSRGRGGTYEQYF	TGTGCCAGCAGCCGGGGTCGGGGGGGCACCTACGAGCAGTACTTC
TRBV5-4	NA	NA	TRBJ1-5	CASSLGGSQQPQHF	TGTGCCAGCAGCTTGGGAGGGTCACAACAGCCCCAGCATTTT
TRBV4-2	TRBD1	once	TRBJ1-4	CASSQETGTAYEKLFF	TGTGCCAGCAGCCAAGAGACGGGGACAGCTTATGAAAAACTGTTTTTT
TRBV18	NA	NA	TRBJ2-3	CASSPSSGGRVTDTQYF	TGTGCCAGCTCACCTTCTAGTGGTGGGCGGGTAACAGATACGCAGTATTTT
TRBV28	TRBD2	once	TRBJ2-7	CASSLDPRGGHEQYF	TGTGCCAGCAGTTTGGACCCCCGGGGGGGACACGAGCAGTACTTC
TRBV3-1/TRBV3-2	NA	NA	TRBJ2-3	CASSRELSTDTQYF	TGTGCCAGCAGTCGGGAACTCAGCACAGATACGCAGTATTTT
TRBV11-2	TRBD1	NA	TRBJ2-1	CASSLSGDRGWWGQFF	TGTGCCAGCAGCTTAAGTGGCGACAGGGGCTGGTGGGGGCAGTTCTTC
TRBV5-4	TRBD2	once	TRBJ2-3	CASSTSGGGTDTQYF	TGTGCCAGCTCTACTAGCGGGGGGGGCACAGATACGCAGTATTTT
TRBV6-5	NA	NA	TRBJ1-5	CASSYGQRGSNQPQHF	TGTGCCAGCAGCTACGGACAGAGAGGGAGCAATCAGCCCCAGCATTTT
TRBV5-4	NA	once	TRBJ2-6	CASSLTGNNARANVLTF	TGTGCCAGCAGCTTAACAGGGAATAATGCTCGGGCCAACGTCCTGACTTTC
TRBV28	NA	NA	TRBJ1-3	CASSGGHRNTIYF	TGTGCCAGCAGTGGGGGACACAGAAACACCATATATTTT
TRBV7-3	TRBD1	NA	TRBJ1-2	CVSRFTRTGVNYGYTF	TGTGTCAGCAGGTTTACCAGGACAGGAGTCAACTATGGCTACACCTTC
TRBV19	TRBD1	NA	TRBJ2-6	CASSLQGVSSSNVLTF	TGTGCCAGTAGTTTACAGGGGGTGAGTTCGTCCAACGTCCTGACTTTC
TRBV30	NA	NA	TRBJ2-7	CACSGLLAYEQYF	TGTGCCTGCTCAGGGTTATTAGCCTACGAGCAGTACTTC
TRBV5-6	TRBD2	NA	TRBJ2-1	CASSLGTSGFNEQFF	TGTGCCAGCAGCCTGGGGACTAGCGGGTTCAATGAGCAGTTCTTC
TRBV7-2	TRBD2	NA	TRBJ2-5	CASSSVQLAGGHETQYF	TGTGCCAGCAGCTCCGTGCAACTAGCGGGGGGGCATGAGACCCAGTACTTC
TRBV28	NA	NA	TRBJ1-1	CASRTGTPNTEAFF	TGTGCCAGCAGGACCGGGACACCGAACACTGAAGCTTTCTTT